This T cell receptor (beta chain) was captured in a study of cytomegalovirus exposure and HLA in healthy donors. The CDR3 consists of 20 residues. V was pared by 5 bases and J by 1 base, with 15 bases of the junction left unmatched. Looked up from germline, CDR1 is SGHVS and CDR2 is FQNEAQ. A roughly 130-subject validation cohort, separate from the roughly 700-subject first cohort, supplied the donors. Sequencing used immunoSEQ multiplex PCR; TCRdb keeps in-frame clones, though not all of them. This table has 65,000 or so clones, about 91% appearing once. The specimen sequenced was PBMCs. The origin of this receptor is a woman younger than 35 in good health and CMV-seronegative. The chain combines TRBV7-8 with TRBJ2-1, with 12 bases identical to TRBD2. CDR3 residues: CASSPTGTSGRAGSYNEQFF. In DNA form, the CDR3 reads TGTGCCAGCAGCCCCACCGGGACTAGCGGGCGGGCCGGTTCCTACAATGAGCAGTTCTTC.